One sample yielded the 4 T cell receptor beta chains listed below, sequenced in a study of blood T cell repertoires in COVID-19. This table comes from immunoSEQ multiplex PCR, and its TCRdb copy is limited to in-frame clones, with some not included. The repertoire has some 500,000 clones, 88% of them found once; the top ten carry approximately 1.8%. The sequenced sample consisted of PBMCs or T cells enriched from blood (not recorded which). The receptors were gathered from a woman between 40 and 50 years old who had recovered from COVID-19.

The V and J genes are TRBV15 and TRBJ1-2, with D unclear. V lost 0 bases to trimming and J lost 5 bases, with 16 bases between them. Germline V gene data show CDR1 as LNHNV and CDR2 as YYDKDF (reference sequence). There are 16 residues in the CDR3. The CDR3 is CATSRDRYLAQYGYTF. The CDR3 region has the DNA TGTGCCACCAGCAGAGATCGATACCTCGCCCAGTATGGCTACACCTTC.

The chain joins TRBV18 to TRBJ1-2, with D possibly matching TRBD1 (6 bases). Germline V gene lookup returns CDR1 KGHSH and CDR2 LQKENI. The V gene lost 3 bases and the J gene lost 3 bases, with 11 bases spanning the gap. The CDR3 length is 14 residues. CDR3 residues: CASSPQGTHYGYTF. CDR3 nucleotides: TGTGCCAGCTCACCGCAGGGGACACACTATGGCTACACCTTC.

CDR3 region: CASSLGTGAGATEAFF. In DNA form, the CDR3 reads TGTGCCAGCAGCTTAGGGACAGGGGCAGGAGCCACTGAAGCTTTCTTT. The chain employs TRBV7-2 and TRBJ1-1; TRBD1 matches 9 bases. This CDR3 spans 16 amino acids. The V segment lost 1 base and the J segment 4 bases; nucleotides outside the gene matches: 7. The germline V gene encodes CDR1 SGHTA and CDR2 FQGNSA. The complete variable domain, with remaining parts taken from reference TRBV7-2 and TRBJ1-1, reads GAGVSQSPSNKVTEKGKDVELRCDPISGHTALYWYRQSLGQGLEFLIYFQGNSAPDKSGLPSDRFSAERTGGSVSTLTIQRTQQEDSAVYLCASSLGTGAGATEAFFGQGTRLTVV.

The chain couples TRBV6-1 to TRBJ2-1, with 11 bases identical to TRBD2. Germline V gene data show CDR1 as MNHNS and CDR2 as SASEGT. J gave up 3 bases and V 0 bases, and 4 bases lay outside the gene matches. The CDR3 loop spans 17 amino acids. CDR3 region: CASSEARLAGNYNEQFF. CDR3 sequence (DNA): TGTGCCAGCAGTGAAGCCCGACTAGCGGGGAACTACAATGAGCAGTTCTTC.